This passage covers 6 T cell receptor beta chains from one sample sequenced in a study of T cell repertoires in cytomegalovirus infection. No cognate antigen is known for these TCRs. TCRdb re-derived calls from the reads in MiXCR, one entry per CDR3 protein. The sample consists of about 830,000 distinct CDR3 sequences, approximately 32% of them appearing once. The specimen was cultured CD8+ T cells from PBMCs, collected from culture after CMV antigen stimulation. The source is a human donor in good health (CMV status not recorded). Some clones in this sample may be carry-over from other donors' samples.

In this sample, this clonotype turned up many times. The chain uses TRBV28 and TRBJ2-3; 7 bases match TRBD2. With V trimmed by 2 bases and J by 2 bases, 1 base remained unmatched. CDR3 length: 14 amino acids. Looked up from germline, CDR1 is MDHEN and CDR2 is SYDVKM. CDR3 bases: TGTGCCAGCAGTTTAGCGGGGGTCACAGATACGCAGTATTTT. It translates to CASSLAGVTDTQYF.

CDR3 coding DNA: TGTGCCAGTAGTGATCACTTAACCGAGCTGTTTTTT. This sequence encodes CASSDHLTELFF. The chain uses TRBV19 and TRBJ2-2, with unresolved D. Germline V gene data show CDR1 as LNHDA and CDR2 as SQIVND (reference sequence). Trimming stripped 5 bases from V and 11 bases from J, with 12 bases between. The CDR3 has 12 amino acids.

This clonotype is a singleton in its sample. The V call is TRBV24-1, the J call TRBJ2-1, with D uncertain. Germline loops: CDR1 KGHDR, CDR2 SFDVKD. The CDR3 extends over 15 amino acids. Trimming took 4 bases from V and 2 from J, leaving 11 bases between them. CDR3 nucleotides: TGTGCCACCAGTGACCCGGGTCCACCCTACAATGAGCAGTTCTTC. It specifies CATSDPGPPYNEQFF.

The chain links TRBV4-3 to TRBJ2-1; D is unclear. The CDR3 contains 15 residues. The germline CDR1 and CDR2 sequences are LGHNA and YSLEER. Between the trimmed V and J ends, which lost 1 base and 6 bases, there was a span of 13 bases. The DNA for the CDR3 is TGCGCCAGCAGCCAAGTCTCAGGAGATCCCAATGAGCAGTTCTTC. As protein: CASSQVSGDPNEQFF.

This clonotype was counted ten times or more. V gene TRBV12-3 or TRBV12-4 combines with J gene TRBJ2-1, with D perhaps TRBD1 (5 bases). Trimming shortened V by 1 base and J by 4 bases, and 8 bases separated the two germline ends. The CDR3 has 14 residues. The CDR3 sequence is CASSLGTLYNEQFF. The CDR3 coding sequence is TGTGCCAGCAGTTTAGGGACACTTTACAATGAGCAGTTCTTC.

This clonotype was found a few times. The chain is built from TRBV12-3 or TRBV12-4 and TRBJ1-5; 8 nucleotides agree with TRBD1. V trimming: 4 bases; J trimming: 5 bases; junction bases outside the gene matches: 7. The CDR3 sequence is 15 residues long. CDR3 in amino acids: CASSSDNRGYQPQHF. The CDR3 nucleotides are TGTGCCAGCAGTTCCGACAACAGGGGGTATCAGCCCCAGCATTTT.